This TCR beta chain was documented in a study of blood T cell repertoires in COVID-19. Study-level information: Acute and convalescent COVID-19 specimens originated in the United States, Italy and Spain. Nucleic acid was either cDNA or gDNA, and it came from T cells, B-cell-depleted T cells, or PBMCs.

The CDR3 is made up of 15 amino acids. The germline V gene encodes CDR1 SGHRS and CDR2 YFSETQ. With 0 bases removed from V and 6 bases from J, the gap between germline ends came to 10 bases. As handled by the study authors: Amplification of reference gene primers provided the estimated nucleated cell counts. The protocol was immunoSEQ multiplex PCR, while the TCRdb copy is restricted to in-frame clones and leaves out a portion. V and J calls and clone size are copied from that table; D and trimming were computed from the DNA. The profile covers about 240,000 clones, with around 86% appearing a single time and less than 4% taken by the ten largest. Participant-given clinical history determined each cohort assignment.

V gene TRBV5-1 combines with J gene TRBJ2-6; D is perhaps TRBD1 (6 bases). The sequence was obtained from a woman in her thirties or forties with acute COVID-19. Sequenced input: PBMCs or T cells enriched from blood (not recorded which). CDR3 region: CASSLGPGQANVLTF. CDR3 sequence (DNA): TGCGCCAGCAGCTTGGGGCCGGGACAGGCCAACGTCCTGACTTTC.